This is a list of T cell receptor beta chains from one sample in a study of PD-1 and CTLA-4 blockade in melanoma. Using immunoSEQ multiplex PCR, the repertoire was profiled, and TCRdb retains in-frame clones only, with some absent. The repertoire consists of tens of thousands of clones, with approximately 90% occurring once and the leading ten covering 6% to 8.5%. The sample consisted of CD8+ T cells from peripheral blood, taken before anti-PD-1 treatment. The receptors derive from a human donor with melanoma. Both conserved end residues are part of each CDR3. The D gene is left open where the match is weak. A clone size is listed for some rows: how often the clone was seen (once, few, many), or a class if it is expanded.

j_gene | abundance | v_gene | d_gene | CDR3aa | CDR3nt
TRBJ2-2 | - | TRBV25-1 | - | CAIREISGELFF | TGTGCCATAAGGGAAATTAGCGGGGAGCTGTTTTTT
TRBJ2-5 | - | TRBV7-2 | - | CASSVAGTPFTQYF | TGTGCCAGCAGCGTCGCCGGGACCCCCTTTACCCAGTACTTC
TRBJ2-7 | - | TRBV6-5 | - | CASSTRTVYEQYF | TGTGCCAGCAGTACCAGGACAGTTTACGAGCAGTACTTC
TRBJ1-2 | - | TRBV2 | - | CASSDQDSSYGYTF | TGTGCCAGCAGTGACCAGGACAGTTCCTATGGCTACACCTTC
TRBJ1-2 | - | TRBV27 | - | CASSLNLLNYGYTF | TGTGCCAGCAGTTTGAACCTTCTTAACTATGGCTACACCTTC
TRBJ2-7 | medium-sized | TRBV10-3 | - | CAISESSGTSYEQYF | TGTGCCATCAGTGAGTCGTCAGGGACCTCCTACGAGCAGTACTTC
TRBJ2-5 | - | TRBV9 | - | CASSEGDFPSETQYF | TGTGCCAGCAGCGAGGGGGACTTCCCCTCAGAGACCCAGTACTTC
TRBJ2-7 | - | TRBV6-2/TRBV6-3 | - | CASSYPDEQYF | TGTGCCAGCAGTTATCCTGACGAGCAGTACTTC
TRBJ2-4 | - | TRBV3-1/TRBV3-2 | TRBD1 | CASSPGTVEAKNIQYF | TGTGCCAGCAGCCCTGGGACAGTCGAGGCCAAAAACATTCAGTACTTC
TRBJ2-7 | - | TRBV6-1 | - | CASSEVDGLYEQYF | TGTGCCAGCAGTGAAGTGGATGGGCTCTACGAGCAGTACTTC
TRBJ2-3 | - | TRBV3-1/TRBV3-2 | TRBD2 | CASSLIAGDTQYF | TGTGCCAGCAGCCTTATAGCGGGGGATACGCAGTATTTT
TRBJ1-1 | - | TRBV5-6 | - | CASSAWTAGGTEAFF | TGTGCCAGCAGCGCATGGACGGCGGGGGGCACTGAAGCTTTCTTT
TRBJ1-3 | - | TRBV11-2 | - | CASSLWGSAGAGNTIYF | TGTGCCAGCAGCTTATGGGGATCAGCAGGGGCTGGAAACACCATATATTTT
TRBJ1-2 | - | TRBV7-2 | - | CASSLSTGTNYGYTF | TGTGCCAGCAGTCTTTCGACGGGTACTAACTATGGCTACACCTTC
TRBJ2-1 | - | TRBV24-1 | - | CATSDTLRRNEQFF | TGTGCCACCAGTGATACTCTCCGGAGAAATGAGCAGTTCTTC
TRBJ2-1 | once | TRBV5-4 | - | CASSLVGGDEQFF | TGTGCCAGCAGCTTGGTTGGTGGGGATGAGCAGTTCTTC
TRBJ2-1 | - | TRBV7-3 | TRBD2 | CASSLRLAGDNEQFF | TGTGCCAGCAGCTTAAGACTAGCGGGGGACAATGAGCAGTTCTTC
TRBJ2-1 | - | TRBV13 | TRBD2 | CASSTGGAAYNEQFF | TGTGCCAGCAGCACGGGGGGGGCGGCCTACAATGAGCAGTTCTTC
TRBJ2-2 | - | TRBV3-1/TRBV3-2 | - | CASSQGISYTGELFF | TGTGCCAGCAGCCAAGGTATCAGTTACACCGGGGAGCTGTTTTTT
TRBJ2-3 | medium-sized | TRBV27 | - | CASSPSDSTDTQYF | TGTGCCAGCAGTCCCTCGGACAGCACAGATACGCAGTATTTT
TRBJ2-1 | - | TRBV4-1 | - | CASSQAAGNEQFF | TGCGCCAGCAGCCAAGCTGCAGGCAATGAGCAGTTCTTC
TRBJ2-7 | - | TRBV4-3 | - | CASSQDRTVGEQYF | TGCGCCAGCAGCCAAGATAGGACAGTAGGCGAGCAGTACTTC
TRBJ1-1 | - | TRBV5-6 | - | CASSLLTGVARSIEAFF | TGTGCCAGCAGCTTGCTAACGGGGGTGGCGAGGTCAATAGAAGCTTTCTTT
TRBJ2-2 | - | TRBV4-3 | - | CASSQEPNTGELFF | TGCGCCAGCAGCCAGGAGCCTAACACCGGGGAGCTGTTTTTT
TRBJ1-2 | few | TRBV7-9 | - | CASSLEASGYTF | TGTGCCAGCAGCTTAGAGGCCAGCGGCTACACCTTC
TRBJ2-7 | - | TRBV19 | - | CASSIASGPTEQYF | TGTGCCAGTAGTATAGCTTCGGGACCGACCGAGCAGTACTTC
TRBJ1-1 | - | TRBV19 | - | CASSIMVGSTEAFF | TGTGCCAGTAGTATCATGGTAGGGAGCACTGAAGCTTTCTTT
TRBJ2-7 | - | TRBV3-1/TRBV3-2 | TRBD1 | CASSHHYAGQGSYEQYF | TGTGCCAGCAGCCACCATTATGCGGGACAGGGCAGCTACGAGCAGTACTTC
TRBJ1-1 | - | TRBV29-1 | - | CSVESNTEAFF | TGCAGCGTTGAATCGAACACTGAAGCTTTCTTT
TRBJ2-1 | - | TRBV4-1 | - | CASSQDKRTRLNEQFF | TGCGCCAGCAGCCAAGATAAAAGAACTAGACTGAATGAGCAGTTCTTC
TRBJ2-7 | once | TRBV6-6 | - | CASSYSQSYEQYF | TGTGCCAGCAGTTACTCGCAGTCCTACGAGCAGTACTTC
TRBJ2-5 | once | TRBV7-9 | - | CASSYTGTEETQYF | TGTGCCAGCAGCTACACCGGGACCGAAGAGACCCAGTACTTC
TRBJ2-7 | - | TRBV4-2 | - | CASSQFRSSYEQYF | TGTGCCAGCAGCCAGTTTCGCAGTTCCTACGAGCAGTACTTC
TRBJ1-1 | - | TRBV28 | - | CASSSLRRPGAFF | TGTGCCAGCAGTTCTCTACGGCGGCCCGGAGCTTTCTTT
TRBJ1-2 | - | TRBV7-9 | - | CASSHTMDTLNYGYTF | TGTGCCAGCAGCCACACAATGGACACCCTAAACTATGGCTACACCTTC
TRBJ2-5 | - | TRBV7-9 | - | CASSFPGRTIQETQYF | TGTGCCAGCAGCTTTCCCGGACGGACTATACAAGAGACCCAGTACTTC
TRBJ1-2 | - | TRBV2 | TRBD1 | CASSEGDREDGYTF | TGTGCCAGCAGTGAGGGGGACAGGGAGGATGGCTACACCTTC
TRBJ1-3 | - | TRBV24-1 | - | CATRGAPGNTIYF | TGTGCCACCAGGGGGGCGCCGGGAAACACCATATATTTT
TRBJ1-2 | - | TRBV27 | - | CASSFGQTYGYTF | TGTGCCAGCAGTTTTGGGCAGACCTATGGCTACACCTTC
TRBJ2-1 | - | TRBV29-1 | TRBD2 | CSTTSGGDYNEQFF | TGCAGCACCACTAGCGGGGGGGACTACAATGAGCAGTTCTTC
TRBJ1-1 | - | TRBV3-1/TRBV3-2 | - | CASSPGQSIEAFF | TGTGCCAGCAGTCCAGGACAGTCGATTGAAGCTTTCTTT
TRBJ2-1 | - | TRBV11-2 | TRBD2 | CASSPPGLNNEQFF | TGTGCCAGCAGCCCTCCGGGACTAAACAATGAGCAGTTCTTC
TRBJ1-6 | - | TRBV6-5 | TRBD1 | CASSFRDRPYNSPLHF | TGTGCCAGCAGTTTCCGGGACAGACCCTATAATTCACCCCTCCACTTT
TRBJ2-5 | - | TRBV5-4 | - | CASSLVTGETQYF | TGTGCCAGCAGCTTGGTCACCGGGGAGACCCAGTACTTC
TRBJ1-4 | once | TRBV7-9 | - | CASSYPGATNEKLFF | TGTGCCAGCAGCTACCCAGGGGCGACTAATGAAAAACTGTTTTTT
TRBJ2-2 | - | TRBV12-3/TRBV12-4 | - | CASSLGEELFF | TGTGCCAGCAGTTTAGGGGAGGAGCTGTTTTTT
TRBJ1-1 | - | TRBV15 | TRBD1 | CATSRDRDRPEAFF | TGTGCCACCAGCAGAGACCGGGACAGGCCTGAAGCTTTCTTT
TRBJ1-5 | - | TRBV5-6 | - | CASSFGGTGDQPQHF | TGTGCCAGCAGCTTTGGGGGGACGGGCGATCAGCCCCAGCATTTT
TRBJ1-5 | - | TRBV5-1 | TRBD1 | CASSPQGALSQPQHF | TGCGCCAGCAGCCCACAGGGGGCTCTGTCTCAGCCCCAGCATTTT
TRBJ2-5 | - | TRBV10-3 | - | CAISPEGFRETQYF | TGTGCCATCAGCCCCGAGGGTTTTCGAGAGACCCAGTACTTC
TRBJ1-1 | once | TRBV7-3 | TRBD1 | CASSLGGTANTEAFF | TGTGCCAGCAGCTTGGGTGGGACAGCGAACACTGAAGCTTTCTTT
TRBJ2-7 | - | TRBV5-1 | TRBD1 | CASSSSPAGGAYEQYF | TGCGCCAGCAGCTCAAGCCCCGCAGGGGGCGCGTACGAGCAGTACTTC
TRBJ2-3 | - | TRBV7-7 | - | CASSPRHTSTDTQYF | TGTGCCAGCAGCCCAAGGCACACCAGCACAGATACGCAGTATTTT
TRBJ2-7 | - | TRBV6-1 | TRBD1 | CASSEGGAGTVYSYEQYF | TGTGCCAGCAGTGAAGGAGGGGCTGGGACAGTTTACTCCTACGAGCAGTACTTC
TRBJ2-1 | few | TRBV9 | - | CASSVTGTDYNEQFF | TGTGCCAGCAGCGTCACCGGGACGGATTACAATGAGCAGTTCTTC
TRBJ1-1 | - | TRBV28 | - | CASSEGRGYTEAFF | TGTGCCAGCAGTGAAGGTCGGGGATACACTGAAGCTTTCTTT